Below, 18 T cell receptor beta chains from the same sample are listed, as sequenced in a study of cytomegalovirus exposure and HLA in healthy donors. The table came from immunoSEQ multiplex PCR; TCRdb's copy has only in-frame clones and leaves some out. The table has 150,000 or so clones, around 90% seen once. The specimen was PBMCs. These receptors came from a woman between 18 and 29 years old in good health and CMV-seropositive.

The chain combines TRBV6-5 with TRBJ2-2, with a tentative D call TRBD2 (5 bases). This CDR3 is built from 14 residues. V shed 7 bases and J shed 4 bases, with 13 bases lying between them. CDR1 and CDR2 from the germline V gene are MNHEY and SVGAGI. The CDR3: CASTQRRLTGELFF. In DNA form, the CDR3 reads TGTGCCAGCACTCAGAGGAGGCTCACCGGGGAGCTGTTTTTT.

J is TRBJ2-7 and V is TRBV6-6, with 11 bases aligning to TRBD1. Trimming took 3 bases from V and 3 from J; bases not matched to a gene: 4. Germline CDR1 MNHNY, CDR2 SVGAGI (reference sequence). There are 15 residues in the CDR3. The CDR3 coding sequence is TGTGCCAGCAGTTATTCCGGGACAGGGGGCTACGAGCAGTACTTC. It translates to CASSYSGTGGYEQYF.

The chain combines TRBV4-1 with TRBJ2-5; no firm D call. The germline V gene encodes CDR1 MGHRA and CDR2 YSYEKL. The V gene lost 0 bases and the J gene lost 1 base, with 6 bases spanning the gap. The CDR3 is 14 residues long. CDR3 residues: CASSQDTGQETQYF. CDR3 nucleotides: TGCGCCAGCAGCCAAGATACGGGCCAAGAGACCCAGTACTTC.

For the CDR3, the DNA is TGCAGCGTTGATGGGACTAGCGGGGTTAAGGGTGATACGCAGTATTTT. Residues: CSVDGTSGVKGDTQYF. This chain uses TRBV29-1 with TRBJ2-3; 13 nucleotides line up with TRBD2. CDR1 and CDR2 (germline): SQVTM, ANQGSEA. The CDR3 contains 16 residues. Trimming cost V 3 bases and J 6 bases; bases outside gene matches: 9.

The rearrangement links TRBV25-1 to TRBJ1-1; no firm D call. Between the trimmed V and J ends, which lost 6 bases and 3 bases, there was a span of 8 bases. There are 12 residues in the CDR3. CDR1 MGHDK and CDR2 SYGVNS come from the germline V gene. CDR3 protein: CASSWEDTEAFF. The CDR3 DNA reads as TGTGCCAGCAGCTGGGAGGACACTGAAGCTTTCTTT.

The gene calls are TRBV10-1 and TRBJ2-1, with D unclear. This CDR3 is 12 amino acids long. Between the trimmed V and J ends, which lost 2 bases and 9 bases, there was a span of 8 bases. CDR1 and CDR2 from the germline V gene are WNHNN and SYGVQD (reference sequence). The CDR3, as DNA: TGCGCCAGCAGTGAGGTGGTCGGTGAGCAGTTCTTC. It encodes CASSEVVGEQFF.

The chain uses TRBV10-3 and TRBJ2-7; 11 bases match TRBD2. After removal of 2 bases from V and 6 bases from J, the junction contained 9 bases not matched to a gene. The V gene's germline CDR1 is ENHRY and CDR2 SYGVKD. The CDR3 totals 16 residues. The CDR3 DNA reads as TGTGCCATCAGTGAGAAACTAGCGGGAGTTCTCGGCGAGCAGTACTTC. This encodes CAISEKLAGVLGEQYF.

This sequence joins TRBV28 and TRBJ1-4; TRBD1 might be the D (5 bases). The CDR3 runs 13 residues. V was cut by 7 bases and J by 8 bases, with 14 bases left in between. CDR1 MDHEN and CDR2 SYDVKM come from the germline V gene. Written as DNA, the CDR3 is TGTGCCAGCATCCATTCTGGGGGGGAAAAACTGTTTTTT. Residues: CASIHSGGEKLFF.

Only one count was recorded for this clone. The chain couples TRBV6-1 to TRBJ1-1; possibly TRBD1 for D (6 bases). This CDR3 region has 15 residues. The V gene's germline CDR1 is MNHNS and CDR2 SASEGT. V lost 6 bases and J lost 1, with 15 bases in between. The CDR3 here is CASSGPGTTNTEAFF. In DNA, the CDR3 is TGTGCCAGCAGCGGTCCCGGGACAACGAACACTGAAGCTTTCTTT.

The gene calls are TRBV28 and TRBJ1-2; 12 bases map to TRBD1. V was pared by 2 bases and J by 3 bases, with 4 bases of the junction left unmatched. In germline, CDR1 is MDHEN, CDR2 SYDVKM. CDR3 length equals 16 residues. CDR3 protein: CASSLGGQGAHYGYTF. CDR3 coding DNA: TGTGCCAGCAGTTTAGGGGGACAGGGGGCTCACTATGGCTACACCTTC.

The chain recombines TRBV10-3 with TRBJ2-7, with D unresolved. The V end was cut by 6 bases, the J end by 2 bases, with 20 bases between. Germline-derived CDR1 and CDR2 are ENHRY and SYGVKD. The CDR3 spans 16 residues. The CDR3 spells CAISKLTGSRAYEQYF. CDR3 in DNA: TGTGCCATCAGCAAATTGACCGGGTCTAGAGCCTACGAGCAGTACTTC.

CDR3 loop: CASSPGLAGGRETQYF. CDR3 nucleotides: TGTGCCAGCAGCCCCGGACTAGCGGGAGGGCGTGAGACCCAGTACTTC. This chain connects TRBV7-3 to TRBJ2-5, with 15 positions matching TRBD2. The V gene end was trimmed by 5 bases and the J gene end by 5 bases; junction bases not matched to a gene: 6. Germline V gives CDR1 SGHTA, CDR2 FQGTGA. The CDR3 loop spans 16 amino acids.

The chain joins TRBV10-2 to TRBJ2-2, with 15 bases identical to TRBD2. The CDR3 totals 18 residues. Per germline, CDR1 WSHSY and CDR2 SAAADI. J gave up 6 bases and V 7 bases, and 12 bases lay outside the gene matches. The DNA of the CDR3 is TGCGCCAGCACGTCCGGACTAGCGGGAGGGCTTTCGGCCGGGGAGCTGTTTTTT. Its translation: CASTSGLAGGLSAGELFF.

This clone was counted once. CDR3 sequence: CASRPGSSGIYEQYF. DNA for the CDR3: TGCGCCAGCAGACCGGGTTCTAGCGGGATCTACGAGCAGTACTTC. The V gene is TRBV5-1, the J gene TRBJ2-7; TRBD2 matches 9 bases. Germline lookup yields CDR1 SGHRS and CDR2 YFSETQ. V lost 5 bases and J lost 3; bases outside the gene matches: 9. The CDR3 length is 15 residues.

CDR3 amino acids: CASSLRSSGRTNEQFF. In nucleotides, the CDR3 is TGTGCCAGCAGCTTAAGATCTAGCGGGAGGACTAATGAGCAGTTCTTC. The genes are TRBV7-2 and TRBJ2-1; 11 bases are shared with TRBD2. Germline-derived CDR1 and CDR2 are SGHTA and FQGNSA. The CDR3 contains 16 residues. V gave up 2 bases and J gave up 7 bases; unmatched junction bases: 7.

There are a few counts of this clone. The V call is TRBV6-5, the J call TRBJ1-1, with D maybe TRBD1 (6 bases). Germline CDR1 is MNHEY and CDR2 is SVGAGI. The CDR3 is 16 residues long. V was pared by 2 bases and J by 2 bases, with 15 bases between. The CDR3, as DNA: TGTGCCAGCAGTTACGGGTCGACAGGTGATAACACTGAAGCTTTCTTT. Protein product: CASSYGSTGDNTEAFF.

CDR3 sequence (DNA): TGTGCCAGCTCACTCGACAGGGACGAGCAGTACTTC. This codes for CASSLDRDEQYF. The rearrangement joins TRBV18 to TRBJ2-7, with TRBD1 matching 7 bases. The V gene end was trimmed by 4 bases and the J gene end by 5 bases; junction bases not matched to a gene: 2. The CDR3 runs 12 residues. Per germline, CDR1 KGHSH and CDR2 LQKENI.

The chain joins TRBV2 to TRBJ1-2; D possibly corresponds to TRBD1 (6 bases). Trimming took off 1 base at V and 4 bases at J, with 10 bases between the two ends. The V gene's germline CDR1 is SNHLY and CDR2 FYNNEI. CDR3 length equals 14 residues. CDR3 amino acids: CASSEVQGAYGYTF. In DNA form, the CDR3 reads TGTGCCAGCAGTGAAGTACAGGGTGCCTATGGCTACACCTTC.